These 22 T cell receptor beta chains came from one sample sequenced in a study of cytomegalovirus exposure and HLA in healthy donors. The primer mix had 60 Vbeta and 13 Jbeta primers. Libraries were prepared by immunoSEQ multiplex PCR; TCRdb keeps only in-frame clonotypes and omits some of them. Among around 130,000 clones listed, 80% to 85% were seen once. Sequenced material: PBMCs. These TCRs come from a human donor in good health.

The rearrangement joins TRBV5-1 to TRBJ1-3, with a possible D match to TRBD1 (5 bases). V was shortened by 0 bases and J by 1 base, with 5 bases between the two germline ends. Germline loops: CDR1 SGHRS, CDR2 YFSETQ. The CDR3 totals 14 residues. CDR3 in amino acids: CASSLAGSGNTIYF. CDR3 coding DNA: TGCGCCAGCAGCTTGGCAGGGTCTGGAAACACCATATATTTT.

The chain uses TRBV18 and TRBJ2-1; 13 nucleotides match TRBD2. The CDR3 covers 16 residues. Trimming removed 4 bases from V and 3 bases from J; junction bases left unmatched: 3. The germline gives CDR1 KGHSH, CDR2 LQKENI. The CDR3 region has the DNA TGTGCCAGCTCACTCAGACTAGCGGGGGGCTACAATGAGCAGTTCTTC. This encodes CASSLRLAGGYNEQFF.

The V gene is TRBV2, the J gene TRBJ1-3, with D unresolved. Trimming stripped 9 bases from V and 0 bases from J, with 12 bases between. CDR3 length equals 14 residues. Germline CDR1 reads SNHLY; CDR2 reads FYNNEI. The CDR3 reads CARITADSGNTIYF. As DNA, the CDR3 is TGTGCCAGGATAACAGCTGACTCTGGAAACACCATATATTTT.

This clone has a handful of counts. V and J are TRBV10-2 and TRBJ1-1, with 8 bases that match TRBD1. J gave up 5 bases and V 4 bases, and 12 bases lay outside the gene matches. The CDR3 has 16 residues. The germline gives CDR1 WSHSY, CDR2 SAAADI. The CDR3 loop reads CASSGGGRTGITEAFF. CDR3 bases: TGCGCCAGCAGTGGAGGTGGGCGGACAGGGATAACTGAAGCTTTCTTT.

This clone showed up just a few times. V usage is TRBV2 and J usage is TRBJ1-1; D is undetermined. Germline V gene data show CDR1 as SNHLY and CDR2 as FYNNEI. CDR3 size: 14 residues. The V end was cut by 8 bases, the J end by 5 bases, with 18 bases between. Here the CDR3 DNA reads TGTGCCAGCTACGACGGCGGCATGTGGACTGAAGCTTTCTTT. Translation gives CASYDGGMWTEAFF.

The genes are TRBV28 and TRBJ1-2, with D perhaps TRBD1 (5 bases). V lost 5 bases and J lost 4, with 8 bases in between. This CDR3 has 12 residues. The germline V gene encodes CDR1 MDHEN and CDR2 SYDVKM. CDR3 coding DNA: TGTGCCAGCAGTAGCGGGGCCTATGGCTACACCTTC. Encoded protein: CASSSGAYGYTF.

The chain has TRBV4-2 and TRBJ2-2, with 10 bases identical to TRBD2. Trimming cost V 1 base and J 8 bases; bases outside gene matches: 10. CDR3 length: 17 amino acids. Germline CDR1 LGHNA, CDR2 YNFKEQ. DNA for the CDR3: TGTGCCAGCAGCCAAGGGGGGATACTAGCGGGGAGAGGGGAGCTGTTTTTT. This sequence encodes CASSQGGILAGRGELFF.

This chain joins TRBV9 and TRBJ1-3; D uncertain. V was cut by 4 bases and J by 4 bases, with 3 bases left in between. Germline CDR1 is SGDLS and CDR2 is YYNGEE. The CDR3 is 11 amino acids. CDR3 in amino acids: CASSPGNTIYF. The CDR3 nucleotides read TGTGCCAGCAGCCCAGGAAACACCATATATTTT.

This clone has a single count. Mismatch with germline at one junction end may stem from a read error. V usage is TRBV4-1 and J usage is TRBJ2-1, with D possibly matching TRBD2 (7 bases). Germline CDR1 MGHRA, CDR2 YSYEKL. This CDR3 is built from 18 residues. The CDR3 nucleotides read TGCGCCAGCAGCCCCACCCTGGGGGGCGGGGGCTCCCACAATGAGCAGTTCTTC. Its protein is CASSPTLGGGGSHNEQFF.

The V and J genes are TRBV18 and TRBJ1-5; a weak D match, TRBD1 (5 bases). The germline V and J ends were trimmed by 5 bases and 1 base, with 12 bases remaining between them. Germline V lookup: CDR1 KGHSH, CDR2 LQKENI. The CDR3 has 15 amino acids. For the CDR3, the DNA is TGTGCCAGCTCAGTGGACATTTCGAGCAATCAGCCCCAGCATTTT. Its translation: CASSVDISSNQPQHF.

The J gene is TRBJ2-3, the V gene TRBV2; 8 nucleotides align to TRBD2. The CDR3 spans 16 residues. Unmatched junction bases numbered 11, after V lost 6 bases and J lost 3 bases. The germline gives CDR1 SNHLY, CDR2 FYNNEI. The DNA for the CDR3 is TGTGCCAGCAGGGCCCTGTGGCGGGGGGAGACAGATACGCAGTATTTT. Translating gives CASRALWRGETDTQYF.

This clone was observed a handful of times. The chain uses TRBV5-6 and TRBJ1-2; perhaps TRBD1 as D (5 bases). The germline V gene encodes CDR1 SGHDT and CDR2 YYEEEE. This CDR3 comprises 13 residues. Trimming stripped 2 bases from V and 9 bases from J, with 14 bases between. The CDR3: CASSFGTGGRYTF. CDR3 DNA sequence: TGTGCCAGCAGCTTTGGGACGGGAGGGCGCTACACCTTC.

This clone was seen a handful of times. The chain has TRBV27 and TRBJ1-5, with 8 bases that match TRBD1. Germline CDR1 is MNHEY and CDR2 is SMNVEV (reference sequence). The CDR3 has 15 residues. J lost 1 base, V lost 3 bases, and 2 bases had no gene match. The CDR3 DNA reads TGTGCCAGCAGTTTCACAGGGGGAAGCAATCAGCCCCAGCATTTT. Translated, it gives CASSFTGGSNQPQHF.

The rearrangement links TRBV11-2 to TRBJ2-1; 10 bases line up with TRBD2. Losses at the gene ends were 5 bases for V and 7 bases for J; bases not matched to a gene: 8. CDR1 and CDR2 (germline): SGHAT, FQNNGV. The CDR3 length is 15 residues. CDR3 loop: CASSTSGGEENEQFF. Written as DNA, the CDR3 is TGTGCCAGCAGCACGAGCGGGGGGGAGGAGAATGAGCAGTTCTTC. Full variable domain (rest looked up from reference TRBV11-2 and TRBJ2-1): EAGVAQSPRYKIIEKRQSVAFWCNPISGHATLYWYQQILGQGPKLLIQFQNNGVVDDSQLPKDRFSAERLKGVDSTLKIQPAKLEDSAVYLCASSTSGGEENEQFFGPGTRLTVL.

Here the CDR3 DNA reads TGCGCCAGCAGCGAATACCCACAGGGCGATGAGCAGTTCTTC. It codes for CASSEYPQGDEQFF. The J gene is TRBJ2-1, the V gene TRBV4-1; TRBD1 is a possible D gene (6 bases). The length of the CDR3 is 14 residues. V lost 5 bases, J lost 8 bases, and 16 bases lay in between. The germline V gene encodes CDR1 MGHRA and CDR2 YSYEKL.

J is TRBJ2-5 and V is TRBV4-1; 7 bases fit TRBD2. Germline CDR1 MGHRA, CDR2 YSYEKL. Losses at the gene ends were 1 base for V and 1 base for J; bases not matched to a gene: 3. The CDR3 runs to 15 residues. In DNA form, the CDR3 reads TGCGCCAGCAGCCAAGGACTAGCTGGCCAAGAGACCCAGTACTTC. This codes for CASSQGLAGQETQYF.

The CDR3 protein is CASSLIGLSSYEQYF. CDR3 DNA: TGTGCCAGCAGTTTAATAGGACTCAGTTCCTACGAGCAGTACTTC. V is TRBV27 and J is TRBJ2-7, with D possibly matching TRBD2 (5 bases). The V end lost 2 bases, the J end lost 1 base, and 12 bases lay between the germline ends. This CDR3 comprises 15 residues. The germline CDR1 and CDR2 sequences are MNHEY and SMNVEV (reference sequence).

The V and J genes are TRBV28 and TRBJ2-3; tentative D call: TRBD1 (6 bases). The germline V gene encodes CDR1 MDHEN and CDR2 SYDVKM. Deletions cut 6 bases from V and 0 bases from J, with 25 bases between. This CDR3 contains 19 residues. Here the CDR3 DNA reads TGTGCCAGCAGGCTCAACCCCAACTCGGGACAACAAAGCACAGATACGCAGTATTTT. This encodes CASRLNPNSGQQSTDTQYF.

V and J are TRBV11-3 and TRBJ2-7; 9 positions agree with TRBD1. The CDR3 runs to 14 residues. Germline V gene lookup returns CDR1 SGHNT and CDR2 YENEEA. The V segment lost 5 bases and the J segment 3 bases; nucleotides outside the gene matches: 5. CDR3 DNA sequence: TGTGCCAGCAGCCCTAGACAGGGGGACTACGAGCAGTACTTC. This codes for CASSPRQGDYEQYF.

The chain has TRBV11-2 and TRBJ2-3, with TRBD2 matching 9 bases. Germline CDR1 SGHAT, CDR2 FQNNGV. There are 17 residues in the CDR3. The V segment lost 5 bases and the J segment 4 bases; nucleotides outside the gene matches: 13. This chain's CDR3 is CASSNLTGTSFPDTQYF. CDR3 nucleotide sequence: TGTGCCAGCAGCAACTTGACCGGGACTAGCTTCCCAGATACGCAGTATTTT.

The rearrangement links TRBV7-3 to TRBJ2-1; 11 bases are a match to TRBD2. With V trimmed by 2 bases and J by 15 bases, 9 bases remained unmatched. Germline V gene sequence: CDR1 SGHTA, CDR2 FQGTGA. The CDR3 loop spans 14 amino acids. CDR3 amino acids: CASSLSGSGGVTFF. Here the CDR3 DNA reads TGTGCCAGCAGCTTATCGGGTAGCGGGGGGGTTACGTTCTTC.

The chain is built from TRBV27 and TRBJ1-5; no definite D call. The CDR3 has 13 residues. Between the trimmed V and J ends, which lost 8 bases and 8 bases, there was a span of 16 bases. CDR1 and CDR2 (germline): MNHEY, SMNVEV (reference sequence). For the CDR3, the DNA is TGTGCCAGCCGATACAGACTAGAGGAGCCCCAGCATTTT. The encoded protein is CASRYRLEEPQHF.